This T cell receptor (beta chain) was found in a study of shared clonotypes between healthy human individuals. As for the study in general: Every donor yielded three CD4 naive, three CD4 memory, two CD8 naive and one CD8 memory plate.

Generated by immunoSEQ multiplex PCR, the TCRdb table keeps only in-frame clones and is missing some. The profile covers approximately 2,200,000 clones, with 85% to 95% appearing a single time and about 1.5% taken by the ten largest. This clone was detected only once. Its antigen is undetermined. Naive CD8 populations comprised CD45RO-negative cells positively selected for CCR7, excluding terminally differentiated effector memory CD45RA+ cells. Overall study findings and caveats: Generally, estimated richness proved larger in naive subsets than it did in memory subsets.

The specimen was naive CD8+ T cells from PBMCs. The TCR comes from a man in his late teens or twenties in good health. Some clones in this sample may be carry-over from other donors' samples.

CDR3 DNA sequence: TGTGCCAGCAGCTCCGGGCTAAGGAGCGGGAGGAACACCGGGGAGCTGTTTTTT. Amino acid sequence: CASSSGLRSGRNTGELFF. This chain links TRBV7-9 with TRBJ2-2; the match to TRBD2 covers 8 bases. Germline loops: CDR1 SEHNR, CDR2 FQNEAQ (reference sequence). The CDR3 is made up of 18 amino acids. J was trimmed by 1 base and V by 4 bases; bases with no gene match: 11.